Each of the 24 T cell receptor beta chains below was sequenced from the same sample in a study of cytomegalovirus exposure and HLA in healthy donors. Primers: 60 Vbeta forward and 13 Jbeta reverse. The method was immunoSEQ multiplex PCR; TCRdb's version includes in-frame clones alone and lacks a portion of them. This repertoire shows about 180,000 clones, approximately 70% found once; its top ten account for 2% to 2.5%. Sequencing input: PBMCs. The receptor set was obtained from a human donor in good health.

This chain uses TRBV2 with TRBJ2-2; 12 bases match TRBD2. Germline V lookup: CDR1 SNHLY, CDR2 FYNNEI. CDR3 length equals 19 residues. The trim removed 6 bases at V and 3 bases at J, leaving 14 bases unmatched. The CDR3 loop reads CASRGLAGYYSTDTGELFF. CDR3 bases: TGTGCCAGCAGAGGACTAGCGGGGTACTATTCTACGGACACCGGGGAGCTGTTTTTT.

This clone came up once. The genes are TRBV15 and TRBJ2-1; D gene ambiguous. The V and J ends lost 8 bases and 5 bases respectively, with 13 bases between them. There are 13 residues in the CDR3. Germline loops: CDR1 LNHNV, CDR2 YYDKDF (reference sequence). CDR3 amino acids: CATRRQRDNEQFF. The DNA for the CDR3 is TGTGCCACCCGTCGGCAACGGGACAATGAGCAGTTCTTC.

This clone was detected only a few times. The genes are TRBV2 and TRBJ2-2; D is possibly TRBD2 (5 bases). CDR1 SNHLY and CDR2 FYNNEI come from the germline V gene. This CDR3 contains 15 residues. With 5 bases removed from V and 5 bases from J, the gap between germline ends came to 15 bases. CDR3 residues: CASSQSDRGTGELFF. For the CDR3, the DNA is TGTGCCAGCAGTCAATCAGACCGCGGGACCGGGGAGCTGTTTTTT.

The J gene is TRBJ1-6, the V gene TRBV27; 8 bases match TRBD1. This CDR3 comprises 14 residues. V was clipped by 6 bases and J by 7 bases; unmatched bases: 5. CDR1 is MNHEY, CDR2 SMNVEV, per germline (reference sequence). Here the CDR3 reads CASRKQGGNSPLHF. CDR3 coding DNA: TGTGCCAGCAGGAAACAGGGGGGAAATTCACCCCTCCACTTT.

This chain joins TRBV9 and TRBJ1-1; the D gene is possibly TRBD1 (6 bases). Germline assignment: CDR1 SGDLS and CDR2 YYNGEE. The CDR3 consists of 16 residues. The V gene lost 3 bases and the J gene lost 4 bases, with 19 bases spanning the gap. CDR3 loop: CASSAGRGGFITEAFF. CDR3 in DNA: TGTGCCAGCAGCGCAGGTAGGGGGGGGTTTATCACTGAAGCTTTCTTT. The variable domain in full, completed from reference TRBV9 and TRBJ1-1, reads DSGVTQTPKHLITATGQRVTLRCSPRSGDLSVYWYQQSLDQGLQFLIQYYNGEERAKGNILERFSAQQFPDLHSELNLSSLELGDSALYFCASSAGRGGFITEAFFGQGTRLTVV.

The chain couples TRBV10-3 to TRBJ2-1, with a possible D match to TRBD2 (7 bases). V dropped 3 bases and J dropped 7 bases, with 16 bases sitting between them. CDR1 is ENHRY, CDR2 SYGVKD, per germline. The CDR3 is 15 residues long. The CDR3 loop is CAISEGGGAWNEQFF. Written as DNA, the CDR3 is TGTGCCATCAGTGAAGGAGGGGGGGCCTGGAATGAGCAGTTCTTC.

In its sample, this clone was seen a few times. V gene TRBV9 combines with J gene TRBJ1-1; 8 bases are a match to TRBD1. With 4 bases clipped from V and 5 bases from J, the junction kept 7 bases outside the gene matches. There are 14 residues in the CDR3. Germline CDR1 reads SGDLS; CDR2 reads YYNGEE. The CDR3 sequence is CASSFTGGETEAFF. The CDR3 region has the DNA TGTGCCAGCAGCTTCACAGGGGGGGAAACTGAAGCTTTCTTT.

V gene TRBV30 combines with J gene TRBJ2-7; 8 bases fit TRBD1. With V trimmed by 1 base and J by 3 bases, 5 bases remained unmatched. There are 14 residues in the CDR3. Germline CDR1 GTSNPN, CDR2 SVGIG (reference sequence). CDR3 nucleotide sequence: TGTGCCTGGAGTGCCGGGACAGGACTCTACGAGCAGTACTTC. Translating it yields CAWSAGTGLYEQYF.

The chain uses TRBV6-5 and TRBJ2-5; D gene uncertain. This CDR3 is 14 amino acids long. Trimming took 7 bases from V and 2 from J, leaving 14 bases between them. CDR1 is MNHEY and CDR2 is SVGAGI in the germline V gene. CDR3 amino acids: CASTPHGSQETQYF. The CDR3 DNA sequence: TGTGCCAGCACCCCCCACGGGTCACAAGAGACCCAGTACTTC.

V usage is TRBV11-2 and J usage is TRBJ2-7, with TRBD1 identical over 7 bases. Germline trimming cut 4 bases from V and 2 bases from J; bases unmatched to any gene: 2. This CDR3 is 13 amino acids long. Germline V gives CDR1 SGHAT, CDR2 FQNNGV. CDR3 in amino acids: CASSSGQTYEQYF. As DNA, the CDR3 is TGTGCCAGCAGCTCGGGACAGACCTACGAGCAGTACTTC.

The CDR3 DNA reads TGTGCCAGCTCCCCGACAGGGGCGACCTACGAGCAGTACTTC. Encoded protein: CASSPTGATYEQYF. This sequence joins TRBV18 and TRBJ2-7, with TRBD1 matching over 8 bases. The CDR3 has 14 amino acids. Trimming at V came to 6 bases and at J to 2 bases, leaving 6 bases not matched to a gene. Germline loops: CDR1 KGHSH, CDR2 LQKENI.

CDR3 amino acids: CASSLDRTAFYGYTF. The CDR3 coding sequence is TGTGCCAGCAGCTTAGACCGGACAGCTTTCTATGGCTACACCTTC. The genes are TRBV11-2 and TRBJ1-2; a possible D gene is TRBD1 (6 bases). This CDR3 has 15 residues. Germline CDR1 SGHAT, CDR2 FQNNGV. Trimming took 0 bases from V and 4 from J, leaving 12 bases between them.

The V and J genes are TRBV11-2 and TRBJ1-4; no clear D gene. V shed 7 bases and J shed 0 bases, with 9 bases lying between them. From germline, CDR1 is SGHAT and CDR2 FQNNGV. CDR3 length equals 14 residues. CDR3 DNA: TGTGCCAGCACTGGGAGTGCAACTAATGAAAAACTGTTTTTT. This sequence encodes CASTGSATNEKLFF. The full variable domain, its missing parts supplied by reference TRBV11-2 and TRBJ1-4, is EAGVAQSPRYKIIEKRQSVAFWCNPISGHATLYWYQQILGQGPKLLIQFQNNGVVDDSQLPKDRFSAERLKGVDSTLKIQPAKLEDSAVYLCASTGSATNEKLFFGSGTQLSVL.

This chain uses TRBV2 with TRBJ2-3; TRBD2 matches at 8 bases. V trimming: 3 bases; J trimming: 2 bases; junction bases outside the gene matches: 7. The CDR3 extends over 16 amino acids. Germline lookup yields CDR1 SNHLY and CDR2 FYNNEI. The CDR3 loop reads CASSDPRGGPTDTQYF. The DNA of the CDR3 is TGTGCCAGCAGTGACCCCCGGGGGGGCCCCACAGATACGCAGTATTTT.

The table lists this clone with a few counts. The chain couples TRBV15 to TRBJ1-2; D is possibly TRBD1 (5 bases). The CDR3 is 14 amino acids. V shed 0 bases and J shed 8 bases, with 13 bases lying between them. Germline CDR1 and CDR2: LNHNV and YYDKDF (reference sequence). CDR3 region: CATSREARTGGYTF. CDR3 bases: TGTGCCACCAGCAGAGAAGCGCGAACAGGAGGCTACACCTTC.

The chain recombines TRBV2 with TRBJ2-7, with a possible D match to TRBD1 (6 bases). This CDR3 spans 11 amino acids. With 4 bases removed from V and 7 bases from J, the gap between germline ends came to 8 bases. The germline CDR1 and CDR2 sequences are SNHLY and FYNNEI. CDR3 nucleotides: TGTGCCAGCAGTGGCCAGGGGGAGCAGTACTTC. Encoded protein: CASSGQGEQYF.

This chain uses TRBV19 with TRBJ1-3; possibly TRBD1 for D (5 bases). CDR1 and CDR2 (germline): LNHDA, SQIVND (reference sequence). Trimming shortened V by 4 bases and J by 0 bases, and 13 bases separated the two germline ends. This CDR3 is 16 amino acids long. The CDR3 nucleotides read TGTGCCAGTAGTACAAGGGGCGCCAACTCTGGAAACACCATATATTTT. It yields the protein CASSTRGANSGNTIYF.

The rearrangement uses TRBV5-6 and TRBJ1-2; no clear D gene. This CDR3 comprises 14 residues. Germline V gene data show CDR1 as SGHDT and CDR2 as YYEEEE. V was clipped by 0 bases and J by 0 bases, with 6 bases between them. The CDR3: CASSLGASNYGYTF. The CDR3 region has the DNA TGTGCCAGCAGCTTGGGGGCCTCTAACTATGGCTACACCTTC.

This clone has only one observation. The DNA of the CDR3 is TGTGCCAGCAGCTTAGGGTCAGGGGGACAGAACGAGCAGTACTTC. As protein: CASSLGSGGQNEQYF. The gene calls are TRBV11-1 and TRBJ2-7; 7 nucleotides match TRBD1. V trimming: 1 base; J trimming: 5 bases; junction bases outside the gene matches: 8. CDR3 size: 15 residues. Per germline, CDR1 SGHAT and CDR2 FQDESV (reference sequence).

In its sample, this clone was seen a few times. The CDR3 here is CASSLELRTPYTF. CDR3 nucleotide sequence: TGTGCCAGCAGCTTAGAACTCAGGACTCCCTACACCTTC. The gene calls are TRBV7-9 and TRBJ1-2; D unresolved. The V end was cut by 1 base, the J end by 10 bases, with 13 bases between. The CDR3 spans 13 residues. Germline V gives CDR1 SEHNR, CDR2 FQNEAQ (reference sequence).

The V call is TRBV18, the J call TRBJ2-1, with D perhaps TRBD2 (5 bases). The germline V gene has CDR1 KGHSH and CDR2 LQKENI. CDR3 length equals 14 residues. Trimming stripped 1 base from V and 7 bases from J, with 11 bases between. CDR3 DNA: TGTGCCAGCTCACCACAAGGACTGGGGAATGAGCAGTTCTTC. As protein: CASSPQGLGNEQFF.

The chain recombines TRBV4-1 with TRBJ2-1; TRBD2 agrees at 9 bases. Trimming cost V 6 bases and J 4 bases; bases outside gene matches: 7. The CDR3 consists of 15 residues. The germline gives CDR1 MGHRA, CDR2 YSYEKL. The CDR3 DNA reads TGCGCCAGCAGGGATAGCGGGGGCAAATACAATGAGCAGTTCTTC. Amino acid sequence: CASRDSGGKYNEQFF.

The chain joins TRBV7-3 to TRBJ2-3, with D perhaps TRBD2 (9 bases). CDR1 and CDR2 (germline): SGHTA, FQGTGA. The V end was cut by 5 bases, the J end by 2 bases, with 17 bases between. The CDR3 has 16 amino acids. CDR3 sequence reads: CASSQGAGGPTDTQYF. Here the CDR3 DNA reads TGTGCCAGCAGCCAGGGGGCGGGGGGGCCCACAGATACGCAGTATTTT.

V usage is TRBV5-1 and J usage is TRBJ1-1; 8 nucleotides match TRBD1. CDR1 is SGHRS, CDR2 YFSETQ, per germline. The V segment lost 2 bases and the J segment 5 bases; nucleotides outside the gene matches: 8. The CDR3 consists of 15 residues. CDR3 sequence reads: CASSFSAGGDTEAFF. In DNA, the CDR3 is TGCGCCAGCAGCTTCTCGGCAGGGGGCGATACTGAAGCTTTCTTT.